This T cell receptor (beta chain) was recorded in a study of early T cells in non-severe SARS-CoV-2 infection. Unique molecular identifier tags were affixed to discrete cDNA molecules. TCRdb re-derived calls from the 5' RACE reads in MiXCR, one entry per CDR3 protein. The table records about 100,000 distinct CDR3 sequences, roughly an eighth of them present only once. The CDR3 contains 16 residues. V lost 2 bases and J lost 3, with 16 bases in between. CDR1 is MGHRA and CDR2 is YSYEKL in the germline V gene. This clonotype showed up many times. J is TRBJ1-1 and V is TRBV4-1; no clear D gene. The receptor's source is an adult who was a healthcare worker with PCR-confirmed SARS-CoV-2 infection or an uninfected control (not recorded which). Sequenced: whole blood. The CDR3 coding sequence is TGCGCCAGCAGCCAATCCTCGCGAGGCCCGGACACTGAAGCTTTCTTT. Protein sequence: CASSQSSRGPDTEAFF.